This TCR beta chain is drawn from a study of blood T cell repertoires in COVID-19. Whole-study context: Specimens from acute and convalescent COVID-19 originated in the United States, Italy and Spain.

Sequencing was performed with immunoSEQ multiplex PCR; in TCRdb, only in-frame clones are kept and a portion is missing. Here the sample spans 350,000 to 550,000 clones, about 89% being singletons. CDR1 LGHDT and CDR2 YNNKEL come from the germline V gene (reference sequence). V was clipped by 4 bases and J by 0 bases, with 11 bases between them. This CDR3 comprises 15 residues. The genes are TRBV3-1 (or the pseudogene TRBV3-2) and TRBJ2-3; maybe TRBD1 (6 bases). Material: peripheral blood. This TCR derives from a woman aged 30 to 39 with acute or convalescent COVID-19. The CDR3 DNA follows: TGTGCCAGCAGCCCCGGGACATTGAGCACAGATACGCAGTATTTT. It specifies CASSPGTLSTDTQYF.